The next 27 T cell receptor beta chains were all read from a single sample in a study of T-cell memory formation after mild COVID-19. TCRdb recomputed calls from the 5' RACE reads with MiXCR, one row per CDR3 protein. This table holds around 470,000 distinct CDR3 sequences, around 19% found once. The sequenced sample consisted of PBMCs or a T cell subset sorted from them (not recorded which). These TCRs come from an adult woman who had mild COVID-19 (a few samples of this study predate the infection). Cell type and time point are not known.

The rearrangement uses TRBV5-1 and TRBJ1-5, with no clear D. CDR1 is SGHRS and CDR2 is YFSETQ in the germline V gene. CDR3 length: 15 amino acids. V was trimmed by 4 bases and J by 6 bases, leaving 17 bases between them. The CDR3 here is CASSPEGPGRQPQHF. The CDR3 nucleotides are TGCGCCAGCAGCCCGGAGGGTCCTGGGCGTCAGCCCCAGCATTTT.

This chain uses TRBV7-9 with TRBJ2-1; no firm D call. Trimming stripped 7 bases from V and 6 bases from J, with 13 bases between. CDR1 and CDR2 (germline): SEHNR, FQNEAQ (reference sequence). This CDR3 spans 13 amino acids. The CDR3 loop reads CASTTLGTNEQFF. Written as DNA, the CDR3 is TGTGCCAGCACAACACTGGGTACCAATGAGCAGTTCTTC.

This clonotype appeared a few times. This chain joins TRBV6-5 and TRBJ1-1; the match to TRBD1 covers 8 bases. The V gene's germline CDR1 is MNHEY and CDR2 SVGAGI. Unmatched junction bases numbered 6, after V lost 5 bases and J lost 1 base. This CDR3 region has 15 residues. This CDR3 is CASSPRQGKNTEAFF. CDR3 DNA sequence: TGTGCCAGCAGTCCGAGACAGGGGAAGAACACTGAAGCTTTCTTT.

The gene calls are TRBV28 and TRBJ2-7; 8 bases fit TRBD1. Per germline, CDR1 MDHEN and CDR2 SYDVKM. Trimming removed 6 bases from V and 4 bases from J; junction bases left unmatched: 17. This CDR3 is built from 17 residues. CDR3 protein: CASSMVGRGLLGYEQYF. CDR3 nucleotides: TGTGCCAGCAGCATGGTGGGCAGGGGGCTCCTGGGGTACGAGCAGTACTTC. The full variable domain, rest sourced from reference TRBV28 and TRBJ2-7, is DVKVTQSSRYLVKRTGEKVFLECVQDMDHENMFWYRQDPGLGLRLIYFSYDVKMKEKGDIPEGYSVSREKKERFSLILESASTNQTSMYLCASSMVGRGLLGYEQYFGPGTRLTVT.

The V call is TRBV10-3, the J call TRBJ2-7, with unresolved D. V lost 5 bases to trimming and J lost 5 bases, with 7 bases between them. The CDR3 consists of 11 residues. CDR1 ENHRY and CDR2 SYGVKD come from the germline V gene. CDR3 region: CAISTTDEQYF. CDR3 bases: TGTGCCATCAGTACTACCGACGAGCAGTACTTC.

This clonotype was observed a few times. CDR3 bases: TGCGCCAGCAGCCAGGGACAGGGTAATTGGGTAATCGCTGAAGCTTTCTTT. This codes for CASSQGQGNWVIAEAFF. The J gene is TRBJ1-1, the V gene TRBV5-1, with 9 bases lining up with TRBD1. Germline V gene lookup returns CDR1 SGHRS and CDR2 YFSETQ. Trimming at V came to 4 bases and at J to 6 bases, leaving 16 bases not matched to a gene. The CDR3 runs to 17 residues.

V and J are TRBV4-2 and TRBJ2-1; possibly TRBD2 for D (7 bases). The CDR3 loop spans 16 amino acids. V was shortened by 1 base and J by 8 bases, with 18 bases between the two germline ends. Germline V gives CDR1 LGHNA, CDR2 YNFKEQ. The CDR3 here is CASSQARTGGLDEQFF. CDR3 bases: TGTGCCAGCAGCCAAGCCCGGACGGGGGGCCTCGATGAGCAGTTCTTC.

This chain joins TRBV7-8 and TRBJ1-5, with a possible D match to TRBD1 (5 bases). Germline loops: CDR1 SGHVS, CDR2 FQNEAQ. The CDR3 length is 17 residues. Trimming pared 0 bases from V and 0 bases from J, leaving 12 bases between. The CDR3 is CASSLALAGPSNQPQHF. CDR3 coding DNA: TGTGCCAGCAGCTTAGCTTTGGCGGGGCCTAGCAATCAGCCCCAGCATTTT.

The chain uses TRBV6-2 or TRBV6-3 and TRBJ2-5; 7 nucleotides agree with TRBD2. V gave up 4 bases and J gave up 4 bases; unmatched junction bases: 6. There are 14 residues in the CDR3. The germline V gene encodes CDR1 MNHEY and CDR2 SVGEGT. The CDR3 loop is CASSLVERGETQYF. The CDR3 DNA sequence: TGTGCCAGCAGTTTGGTCGAGCGGGGAGAGACCCAGTACTTC.

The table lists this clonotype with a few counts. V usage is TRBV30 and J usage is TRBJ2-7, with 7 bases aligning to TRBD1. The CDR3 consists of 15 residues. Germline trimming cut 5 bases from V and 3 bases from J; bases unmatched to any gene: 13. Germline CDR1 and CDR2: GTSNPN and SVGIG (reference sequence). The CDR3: CAWAGVRDSGYEQYF. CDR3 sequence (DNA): TGTGCCTGGGCGGGCGTCCGGGACAGTGGCTACGAGCAGTACTTC.

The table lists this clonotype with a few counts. The DNA of the CDR3 is TGTGCCAGCAGTTTTATGGGAGGGACTGCAGTCAATGAGCAGTTCTTC. Its protein product is CASSFMGGTAVNEQFF. The chain employs TRBV12-3 or TRBV12-4 and TRBJ2-1, with TRBD2 matching 7 bases. The V and J ends lost 3 bases and 6 bases, in that order; junction bases with no gene match: 11. The CDR3 sequence is 16 residues long.

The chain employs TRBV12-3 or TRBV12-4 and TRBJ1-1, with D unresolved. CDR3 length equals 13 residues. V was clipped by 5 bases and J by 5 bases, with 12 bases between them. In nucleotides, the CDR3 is TGTGCCAGCAGTATCACGAGGGTAACTGAAGCTTTCTTT. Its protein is CASSITRVTEAFF.

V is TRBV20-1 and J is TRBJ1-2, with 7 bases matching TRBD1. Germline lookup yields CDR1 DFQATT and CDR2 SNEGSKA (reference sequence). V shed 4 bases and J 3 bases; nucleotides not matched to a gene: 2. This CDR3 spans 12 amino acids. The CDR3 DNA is TGCAGTGCTAAGGGACAGTACTATGGCTACACCTTC. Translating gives CSAKGQYYGYTF.

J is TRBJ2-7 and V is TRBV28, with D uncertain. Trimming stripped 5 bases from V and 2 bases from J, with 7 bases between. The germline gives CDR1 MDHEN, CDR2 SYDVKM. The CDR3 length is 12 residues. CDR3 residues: CASSRETYEQYF. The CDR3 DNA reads TGTGCCAGCAGTCGCGAAACCTACGAGCAGTACTTC.

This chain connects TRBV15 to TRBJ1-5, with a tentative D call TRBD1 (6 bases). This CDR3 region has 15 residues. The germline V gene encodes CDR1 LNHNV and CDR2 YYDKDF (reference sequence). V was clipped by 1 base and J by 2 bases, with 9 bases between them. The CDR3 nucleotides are TGTGCCACCAGCAGAGTAGCAGGGGGCAATCAGCCCCAGCATTTT. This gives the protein CATSRVAGGNQPQHF.

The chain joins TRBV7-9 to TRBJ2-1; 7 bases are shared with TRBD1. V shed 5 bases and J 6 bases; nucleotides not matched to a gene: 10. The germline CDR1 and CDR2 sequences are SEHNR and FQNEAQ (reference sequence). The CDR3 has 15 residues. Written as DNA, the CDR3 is TGTGCCAGCAGCCGAGGGGGACAGAGTTTCAATGAGCAGTTCTTC. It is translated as CASSRGGQSFNEQFF.

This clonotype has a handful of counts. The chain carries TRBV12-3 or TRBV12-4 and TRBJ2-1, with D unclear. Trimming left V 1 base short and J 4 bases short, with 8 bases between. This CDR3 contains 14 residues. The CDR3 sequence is CASSLGSQYNEQFF. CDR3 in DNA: TGTGCCAGCAGTTTAGGGTCACAATACAATGAGCAGTTCTTC.

The CDR3 sequence: CASSLSRGGSYNEQFF. In nucleotides, the CDR3 is TGTGCCAGCAGCTTGTCGAGGGGAGGGTCCTACAATGAGCAGTTCTTC. V gene TRBV5-4 combines with J gene TRBJ2-1; TRBD2 aligns across 7 bases. CDR1 is SGHNT, CDR2 YYREEE, per germline (reference sequence). CDR3 length: 16 residues. Trimming took 1 base from V and 1 from J; bases not matched to a gene: 5.

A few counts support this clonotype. The CDR3 reads CASSSPPRGNEQFF. The DNA for the CDR3 is TGTGCCAGCAGCTCCCCCCCGCGGGGGAATGAGCAGTTCTTC. V usage is TRBV7-9 and J usage is TRBJ2-1; 7 bases match TRBD2. The CDR3 is 14 amino acids. CDR1 and CDR2 from the germline V gene are SEHNR and FQNEAQ (reference sequence). The ends lost 4 bases at V and 7 bases at J; junction bases unmatched: 7.

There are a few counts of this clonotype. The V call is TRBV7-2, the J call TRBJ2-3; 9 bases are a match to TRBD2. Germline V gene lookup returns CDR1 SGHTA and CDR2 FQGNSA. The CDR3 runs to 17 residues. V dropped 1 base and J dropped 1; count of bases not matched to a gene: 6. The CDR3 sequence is CASSLGSGRYRTDTQYF. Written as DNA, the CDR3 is TGTGCCAGCAGCTTAGGTAGCGGGAGATACCGCACAGATACGCAGTATTTT.

CDR3: CASSYGTGSYNEQFF. The CDR3 DNA reads TGTGCCAGCAGCTATGGGACAGGGTCCTACAATGAGCAGTTCTTC. This rearrangement joins TRBV7-2 to TRBJ2-1; 9 nucleotides agree with TRBD1. The CDR3 extends over 15 amino acids. The trim removed 4 bases at V and 1 base at J, leaving 2 bases unmatched. Per germline, CDR1 SGHTA and CDR2 FQGNSA.

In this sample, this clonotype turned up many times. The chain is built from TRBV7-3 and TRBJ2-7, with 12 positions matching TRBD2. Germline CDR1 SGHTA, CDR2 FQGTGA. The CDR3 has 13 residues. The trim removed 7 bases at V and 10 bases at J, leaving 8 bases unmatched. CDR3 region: CASTPGLAGPQYF. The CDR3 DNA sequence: TGTGCCAGCACCCCCGGACTAGCGGGGCCCCAGTACTTC.

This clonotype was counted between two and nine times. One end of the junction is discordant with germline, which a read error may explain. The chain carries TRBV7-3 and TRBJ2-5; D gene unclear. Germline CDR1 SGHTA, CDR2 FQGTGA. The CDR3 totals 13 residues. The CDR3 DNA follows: TGTGCCAGCAGCTTAGGGGTGCAAGGGACCCAGTACTTC. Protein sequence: CASSLGVQGTQYF.

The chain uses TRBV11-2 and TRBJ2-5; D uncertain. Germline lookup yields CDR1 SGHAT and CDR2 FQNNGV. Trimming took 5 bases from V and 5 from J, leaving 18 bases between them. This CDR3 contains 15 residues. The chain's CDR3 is CASSTDVWRLETQYF. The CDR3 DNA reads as TGTGCCAGCAGCACAGACGTGTGGCGGCTCGAGACCCAGTACTTC.

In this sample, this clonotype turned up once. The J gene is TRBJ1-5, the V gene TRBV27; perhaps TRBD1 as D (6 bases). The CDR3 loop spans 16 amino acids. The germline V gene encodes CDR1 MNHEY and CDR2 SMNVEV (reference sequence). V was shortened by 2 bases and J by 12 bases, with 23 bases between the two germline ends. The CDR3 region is CASSLKGHPAEKGQHF. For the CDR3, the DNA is TGTGCCAGCAGTTTAAAGGGACACCCCGCGGAAAAAGGCCAGCATTTT.

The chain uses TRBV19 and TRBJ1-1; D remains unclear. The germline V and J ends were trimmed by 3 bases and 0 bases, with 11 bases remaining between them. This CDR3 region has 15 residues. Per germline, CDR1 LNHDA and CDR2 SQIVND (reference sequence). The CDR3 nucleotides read TGTGCCAGTAGTATGGACGCGCTTTTGAACACTGAAGCTTTCTTT. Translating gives CASSMDALLNTEAFF.

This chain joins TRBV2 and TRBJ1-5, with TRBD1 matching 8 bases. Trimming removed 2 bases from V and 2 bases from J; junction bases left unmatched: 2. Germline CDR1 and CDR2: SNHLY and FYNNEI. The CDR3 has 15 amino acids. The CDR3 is CASSEQGQGNQPQHF. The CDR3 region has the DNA TGTGCCAGCAGTGAACAGGGACAGGGCAATCAGCCCCAGCATTTT. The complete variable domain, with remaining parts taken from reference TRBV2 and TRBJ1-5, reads EPEVTQTPSHQVTQMGQEVILRCVPISNHLYFYWYRQILGQKVEFLVSFYNNEISEKSEIFDDQFSVERPDGSNFTLKIRSTKLEDSAMYFCASSEQGQGNQPQHFGDGTRLSIL.